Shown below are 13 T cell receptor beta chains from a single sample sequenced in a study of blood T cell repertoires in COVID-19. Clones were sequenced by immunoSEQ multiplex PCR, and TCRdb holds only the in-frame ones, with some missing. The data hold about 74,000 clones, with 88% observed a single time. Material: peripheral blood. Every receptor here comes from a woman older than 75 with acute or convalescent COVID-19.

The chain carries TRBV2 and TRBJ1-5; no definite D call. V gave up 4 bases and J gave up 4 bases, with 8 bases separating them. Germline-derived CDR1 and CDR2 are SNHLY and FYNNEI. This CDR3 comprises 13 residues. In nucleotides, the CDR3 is TGTGCCAGCAGTGTCCACGGGAATCAGCCCCAGCATTTT. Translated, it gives CASSVHGNQPQHF.

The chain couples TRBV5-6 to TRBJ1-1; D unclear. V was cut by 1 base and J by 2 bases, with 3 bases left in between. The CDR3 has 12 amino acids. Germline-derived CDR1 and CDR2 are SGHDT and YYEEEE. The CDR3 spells CASSLTNTEAFF. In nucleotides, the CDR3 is TGTGCCAGCAGCTTGACTAACACTGAAGCTTTCTTT. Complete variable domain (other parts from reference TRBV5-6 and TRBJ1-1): DAGVTQSPTHLIKTRGQQVTLRCSPKSGHDTVSWYQQALGQGPQFIFQYYEEEERQRGNFPDRFSGHQFPNYSSELNVNALLLGDSALYLCASSLTNTEAFFGQGTRLTVV.

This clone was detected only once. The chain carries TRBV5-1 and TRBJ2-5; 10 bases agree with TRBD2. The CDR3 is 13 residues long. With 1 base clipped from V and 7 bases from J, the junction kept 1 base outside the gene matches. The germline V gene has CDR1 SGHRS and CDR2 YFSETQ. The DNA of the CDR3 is TGCGCCAGCAGCTTGTCTAGCGGGGGGACCCAGTACTTC. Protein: CASSLSSGGTQYF.

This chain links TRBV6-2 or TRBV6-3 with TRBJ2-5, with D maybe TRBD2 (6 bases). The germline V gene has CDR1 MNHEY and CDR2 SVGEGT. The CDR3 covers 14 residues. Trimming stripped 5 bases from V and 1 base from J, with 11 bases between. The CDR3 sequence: CASSLTSIQETQYF. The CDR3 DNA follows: TGTGCCAGCAGTCTTACTAGCATCCAAGAGACCCAGTACTTC.

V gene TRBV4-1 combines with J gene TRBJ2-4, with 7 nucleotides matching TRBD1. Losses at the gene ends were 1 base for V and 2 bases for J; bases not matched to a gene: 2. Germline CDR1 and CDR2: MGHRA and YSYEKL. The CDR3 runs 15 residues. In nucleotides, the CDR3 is TGCGCCAGCAGCCAAGCACAGGGGACCAAAAACATTCAGTACTTC. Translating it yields CASSQAQGTKNIQYF.

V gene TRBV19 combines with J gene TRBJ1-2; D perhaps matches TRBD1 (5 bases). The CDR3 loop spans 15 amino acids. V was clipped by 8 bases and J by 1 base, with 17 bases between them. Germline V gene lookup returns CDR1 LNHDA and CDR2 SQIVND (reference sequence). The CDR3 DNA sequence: TGTGCCAGTTCCCCCGCAGGGAGGGGTAACTATGGCTACACCTTC. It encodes CASSPAGRGNYGYTF.

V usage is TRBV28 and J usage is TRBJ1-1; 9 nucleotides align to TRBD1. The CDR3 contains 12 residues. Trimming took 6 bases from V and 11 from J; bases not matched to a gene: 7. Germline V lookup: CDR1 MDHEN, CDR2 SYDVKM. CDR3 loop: CASRTGGRFAFF. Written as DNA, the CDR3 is TGTGCCAGCAGGACAGGGGGACGATTTGCTTTCTTT. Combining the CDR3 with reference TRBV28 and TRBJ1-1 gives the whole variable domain DVKVTQSSRYLVKRTGEKVFLECVQDMDHENMFWYRQDPGLGLRLIYFSYDVKMKEKGDIPEGYSVSREKKERFSLILESASTNQTSMYLCASRTGGRFAFFGQGTRLTVV.

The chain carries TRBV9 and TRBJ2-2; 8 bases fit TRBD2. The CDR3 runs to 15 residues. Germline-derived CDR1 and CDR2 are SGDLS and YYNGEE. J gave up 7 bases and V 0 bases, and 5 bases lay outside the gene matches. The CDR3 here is CASSVGGGRIGELFF. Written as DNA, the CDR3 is TGTGCCAGCAGCGTAGGCGGGGGGCGTATCGGGGAGCTGTTTTTT.

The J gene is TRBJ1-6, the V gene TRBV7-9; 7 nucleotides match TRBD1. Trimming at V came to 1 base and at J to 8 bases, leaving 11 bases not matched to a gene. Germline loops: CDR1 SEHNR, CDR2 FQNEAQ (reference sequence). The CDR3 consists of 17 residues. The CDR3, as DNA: TGTGCCAGCAGCTTAGGACGTATTGACAGGGCAGATTCACCCCTCCACTTT. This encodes CASSLGRIDRADSPLHF.

The CDR3 DNA sequence: TGTGCCAGCAGCCACCCGGGACTAGCGGGGGCCTACGAGCAGTACTTC. Translated: CASSHPGLAGAYEQYF. The chain uses TRBV7-3 and TRBJ2-7; TRBD2 aligns across 14 bases. The trim removed 5 bases at V and 2 bases at J, leaving 5 bases unmatched. In germline, CDR1 is SGHTA, CDR2 FQGTGA. The CDR3 is 16 residues long.

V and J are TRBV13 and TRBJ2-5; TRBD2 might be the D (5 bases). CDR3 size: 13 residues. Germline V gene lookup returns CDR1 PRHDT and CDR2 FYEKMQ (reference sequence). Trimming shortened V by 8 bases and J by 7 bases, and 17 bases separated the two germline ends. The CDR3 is CASERLGARTQYF. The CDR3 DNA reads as TGTGCCAGCGAGCGACTGGGAGCGCGGACCCAGTACTTC.

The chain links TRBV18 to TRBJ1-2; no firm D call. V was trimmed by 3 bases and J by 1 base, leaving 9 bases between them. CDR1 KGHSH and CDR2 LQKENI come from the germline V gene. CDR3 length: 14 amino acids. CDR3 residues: CASSPLAVNYGYTF. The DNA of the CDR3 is TGTGCCAGCTCACCCCTCGCAGTTAACTATGGCTACACCTTC.

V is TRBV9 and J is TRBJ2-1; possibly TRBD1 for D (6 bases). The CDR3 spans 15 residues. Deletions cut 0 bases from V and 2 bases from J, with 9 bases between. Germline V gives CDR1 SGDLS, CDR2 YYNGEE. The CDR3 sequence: CASSVGTAAYNEQFF. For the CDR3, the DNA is TGTGCCAGCAGCGTAGGGACAGCAGCCTACAATGAGCAGTTCTTC.